This TCR beta chain is drawn from a study of identical twins (dated by TCRdb to the mid-2010s). Context from the whole study: TCR alpha and beta repertoires from monozygotic twins, unrelated adults of various ages and cord blood were deep-sequenced to test whether fetal clonotypes persist. To rule out contamination, replicate twin experiments were performed at different times with different library preparation protocols. Summary of the overall study and its limitations: Because the same donors could not be followed over many years, the conclusions depended on cross-sectional statistical analysis. Out-of-frame TCR alpha sharing in monozygotic twins was systematically underestimated by recombination models, whereas sharing between unrelated individuals was in agreement with the recombination models. Zero-insertion analyses could be partly confounded by invariant T cells such as MAIT and iNKT, although diverse VJ usage argued against such confounding for most clonotypes. Compared with coincidental sharing between unrelated individuals, out-of-frame TCR alpha sequences shared between twins had an excess of sequences with low generation probability. The excess sharing between twins in beta out-of-frame sequences was weaker because fewer shared sequences reduced the signal-to-noise ratio. Abundant cord blood beta clonotypes carried fewer insertions; young adult naive repertoires showed a weaker similar trend, while memory repertoires showed none.

Every donor was a healthy Caucasian. The library was generated by 5' RACE. TCRdb lists the instrument as Illumina HiSeq 2000. Template switching added a universal primer binding site, and the final cDNA carried a unique molecular identifier that allowed TCR cDNA molecules to be counted accurately. First-strand cDNA for TCR alpha and beta chains was synthesized from specific primers in the conserved constant-segment region. To control for contamination, every cDNA library carried two barcodes: a SMART-Mk sample barcode plus Illumina barcodes. TruSeq adapter sequences, together with Illumina sample barcodes, were added in two successive PCR steps. Sequencing of the TCR alpha and beta cDNA libraries was done on the Illumina HiSeq platform using custom primers. The authors processed their data as follows. MiGEC processed the raw reads to extract unique molecular identifiers, while MiXCR was used to determine the CDR3 positions. For each individual, recombination models were inferred using an EM algorithm with the repgenHMM and IGoR tools. Shared clonotypes were analyzed with the tcR package in R, and sharing was normalized by the product of cloneset sizes. To study raw recombination without the effects of thymic and clonal selection, out-of-frame nonproductive sequences were analyzed. In TCRdb, the public reads were trimmed at Q25 with fastp and aligned with MiXCR, with productive beta chains retained. CDR3 protein sequences are deduplicated, and each keeps its most common genes and DNA. TCRdb's processing, not the authors' own work, is the source of the V and J calls. This sample has 1.5 million to 2 million distinct CDR3 sequences in its table, and roughly 35% of those were observed once. Around 0.25% of the sample goes to the ten largest clones.

As for this clonotype: The clone's antigen remains unknown. Qualities for individual bases were not recorded, and no much larger clone is one base off.

The CDR3 measures 12 amino acids from cysteine to phenylalanine. Here the CDR3 DNA is all that survives: 36 bases in frame from base 1. At the junction V is shortened by 0 bases and J by 11 bases, with 13 bases in between. The CDR1 and CDR2 encoded by the germline V gene (reference sequence) are DFQATT and SNEGSKA. The sequence is built from TRBV20-1 and TRBJ1-1; confidence is insufficient to name the D gene. What was sequenced was cord blood. The source is a newborn girl in good health. The CDR3 region: CSARDRREWAFF. The DNA is as follows: TGCAGTGCTAGAGATCGGAGAGAATGGGCTTTCTTT.